This T cell receptor beta chain was found in a study of T cells in Graves' hyperthyroidism and ophthalmopathy. In this sample, this clonotype turned up many times. Its antigen remains unidentified. Amplified TCR beta CDR3 regions came from RNA transcripts. When the TCR CDR3 underwent first-round RT-PCR, the HTBI primer set was used. Each CDR3 protein is one row after TCRdb ran MiXCR on the multiplex PCR reads. The sample gives 550,000 to 800,000 distinct CDR3 sequences, 17% of which show up once; around a sixth is in the top ten. Study-level points and caveats: Stable hyperthyroidism was told apart from ophthalmopathy by a model built on 13 V-J features. Among thyroid clonotypes expanded above 0.001, most also appeared in blood.

Each diagnosis drew on symptoms, thyroxine, TRAb, thyroid ultrasound and orbital computed tomography findings. Looked up from germline, CDR1 is LGHNT and CDR2 is FRNRAP. Trimming cost V 0 bases and J 1 base; bases outside gene matches: 5. The CDR3 contains 17 residues. Sequenced input: blood. This chain links TRBV12-5 with TRBJ2-3, with 9 nucleotides matching TRBD1. The clonotype was recovered from a man between 50 and 59 years old with Graves' hyperthyroidism. This CDR3 reads CASGLVLGDRGTDTQYF. CDR3 DNA: TGTGCTAGTGGTTTGGTACTCGGGGACAGGGGCACAGATACGCAGTATTTT. The full variable domain, in which reference TRBV12-5 and TRBJ2-3 provide the parts outside the CDR3, is DARVTQTPRHKVTEMGQEVTMRCQPILGHNTVFWYRQTMMQGLELLAYFRNRAPLDDSGMPKDRFSAEMPDATLATLKIQPSEPRDSAVYFCASGLVLGDRGTDTQYFGPGTRLTVL.